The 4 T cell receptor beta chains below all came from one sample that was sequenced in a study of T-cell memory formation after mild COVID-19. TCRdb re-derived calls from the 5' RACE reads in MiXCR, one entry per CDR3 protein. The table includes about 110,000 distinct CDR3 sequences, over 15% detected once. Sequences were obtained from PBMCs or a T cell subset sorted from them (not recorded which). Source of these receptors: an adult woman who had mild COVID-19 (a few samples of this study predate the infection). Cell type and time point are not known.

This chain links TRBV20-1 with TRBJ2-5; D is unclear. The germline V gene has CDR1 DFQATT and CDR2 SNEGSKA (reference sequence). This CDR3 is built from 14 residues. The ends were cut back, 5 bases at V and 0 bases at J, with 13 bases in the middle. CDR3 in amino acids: CSAPPAAYQETQYF. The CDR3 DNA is TGCAGTGCTCCACCCGCGGCGTACCAAGAGACCCAGTACTTC.

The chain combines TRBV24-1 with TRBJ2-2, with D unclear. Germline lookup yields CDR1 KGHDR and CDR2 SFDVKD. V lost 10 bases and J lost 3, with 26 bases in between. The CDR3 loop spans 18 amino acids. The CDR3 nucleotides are TGTGCCACTTCGGGTCCTTCACCAGAGACGCCGGACACCGGGGAGCTGTTTTTT. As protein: CATSGPSPETPDTGELFF.

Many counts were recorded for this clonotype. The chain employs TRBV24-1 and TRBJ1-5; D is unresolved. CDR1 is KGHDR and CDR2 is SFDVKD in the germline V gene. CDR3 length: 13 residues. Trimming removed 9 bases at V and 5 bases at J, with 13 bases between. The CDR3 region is CATRGELDQPQHF. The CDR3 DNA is TGTGCCACCCGCGGGGAGCTGGATCAGCCCCAGCATTTT.

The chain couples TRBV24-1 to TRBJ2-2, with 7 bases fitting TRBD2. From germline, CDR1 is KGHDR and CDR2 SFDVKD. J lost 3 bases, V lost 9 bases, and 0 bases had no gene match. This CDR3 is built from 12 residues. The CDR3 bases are TGTGCCACCGGGGGGGACACCGGGGAGCTGTTTTTT. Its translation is CATGGDTGELFF.